The 19 T cell receptor beta chains below come from one sample, sequenced in a study of blood T cell repertoires in COVID-19. Profiling relied on immunoSEQ multiplex PCR, and the TCRdb table lists in-frame clones only, not all of them. The sample records over 40,000 clones, 80% to 90% being singletons. The sequencing input was peripheral blood. These TCRs come from a human donor in a cohort sampled during active COVID-19.

This clone was found a few times. V and J are TRBV19 and TRBJ2-7; 8 bases match TRBD2. The CDR3 sequence is 17 residues long. With 5 bases clipped from V and 2 bases from J, the junction kept 14 bases outside the gene matches. Germline CDR1 reads LNHDA; CDR2 reads SQIVND (reference sequence). CDR3 sequence: CASSPSLRLAIAYEQYF. Here the CDR3 DNA reads TGTGCCAGTAGTCCATCCCTCAGACTAGCGATTGCCTACGAGCAGTACTTC.

With regard to this clone: This CDR3 is also generated by other DNA sequences in the sample. In DNA, the CDR3 is TGTGCCAGCAGTTTAGGGGACTACACTGAAGCTTTCTTT. Translated, it gives CASSLGDYTEAFF. The chain combines TRBV12-3 or TRBV12-4 with TRBJ1-1; D is possibly TRBD1 (5 bases). This CDR3 contains 13 residues. Trimming removed 1 base at V and 3 bases at J, with 6 bases between.

This rearrangement joins TRBV3-1 (or the pseudogene TRBV3-2) to TRBJ1-1, with D tentatively TRBD1 (5 bases). CDR1 and CDR2 from the germline V gene are LGHDT and YNNKEL (reference sequence). Between the trimmed V and J ends, which lost 2 bases and 5 bases, there was a span of 12 bases. This CDR3 spans 14 amino acids. The CDR3 nucleotides are TGTGCCAGCAGCCAATCTGGCCAGGGAACTGAAGCTTTCTTT. Translating it yields CASSQSGQGTEAFF.

The chain combines TRBV28 with TRBJ2-3; D may be TRBD2 (5 bases). CDR3 length: 14 amino acids. V dropped 6 bases and J dropped 2 bases, with 12 bases sitting between them. Germline loops: CDR1 MDHEN, CDR2 SYDVKM. In DNA, the CDR3 is TGTGCCAGCAGAGGACTTATTCCCACAGATACGCAGTATTTT. Protein sequence: CASRGLIPTDTQYF. Full variable domain (outside the CDR3, taken from reference TRBV28 and TRBJ2-3): DVKVTQSSRYLVKRTGEKVFLECVQDMDHENMFWYRQDPGLGLRLIYFSYDVKMKEKGDIPEGYSVSREKKERFSLILESASTNQTSMYLCASRGLIPTDTQYFGPGTRLTVL.

The chain recombines TRBV5-8 with TRBJ2-6; D possibly corresponds to TRBD1 (5 bases). This CDR3 region has 16 residues. V was cut by 1 base and J by 3 bases, with 11 bases left in between. The germline V gene encodes CDR1 SGHTS and CDR2 YDEGEE. The CDR3 DNA is TGTGCCAGCAGCTTGATCCAGGGTCATGGGGCCAACGTCCTGACTTTC. Its translation: CASSLIQGHGANVLTF.

On this clone: The junction differs from germline at one of its ends, possibly a read error. V gene TRBV13 combines with J gene TRBJ2-5; TRBD2 matches at 10 bases. This CDR3 is 14 amino acids long. In germline, CDR1 is PRHDT, CDR2 FYEKMQ (reference sequence). CDR3 loop: CASTLAGGQETQYF. The CDR3 bases are TGTGCCAGCACCTTAGCGGGAGGCCAAGAGACCCAGTACTTC.

The chain's CDR3 is CASSYTGVNTEAFF. The CDR3 DNA follows: TGTGCCAGCAGCTACACAGGGGTGAACACTGAAGCTTTCTTT. This chain uses TRBV11-3 with TRBJ1-1, with 7 bases matching TRBD1. The CDR3 extends over 14 amino acids. The germline CDR1 and CDR2 sequences are SGHNT and YENEEA. The trim removed 4 bases at V and 0 bases at J, leaving 2 bases unmatched.

This clone appeared a few times. V gene TRBV2 combines with J gene TRBJ2-2; D is undetermined. V was shortened by 2 bases and J by 1 base, with 8 bases between the two germline ends. Germline values: CDR1 SNHLY, CDR2 FYNNEI. This CDR3 is built from 15 residues. The CDR3 protein is CASSEIRQNTGELFF. CDR3 DNA sequence: TGTGCCAGCAGTGAAATCAGGCAGAACACCGGGGAGCTGTTTTTT.

As DNA, the CDR3 is TGTGCCAGCGAAACCGGCGGGACAGGGAAAAACACCATATATTTT. Amino acids: CASETGGTGKNTIYF. The V and J genes are TRBV28 and TRBJ1-3; 9 positions match TRBD1. Germline-derived CDR1 and CDR2 are MDHEN and SYDVKM. This CDR3 spans 15 amino acids. The trim removed 8 bases at V and 6 bases at J, leaving 11 bases unmatched. Together with reference TRBV28 and TRBJ1-3, the CDR3 gives the full variable domain: DVKVTQSSRYLVKRTGEKVFLECVQDMDHENMFWYRQDPGLGLRLIYFSYDVKMKEKGDIPEGYSVSREKKERFSLILESASTNQTSMYLCASETGGTGKNTIYFGEGSWLTVV.

This chain connects TRBV6-6 to TRBJ2-2; weak D call: TRBD1 (6 bases). The CDR3 is 14 residues long. The germline gives CDR1 MNHNY, CDR2 SVGAGI (reference sequence). The V and J ends lost 4 bases and 5 bases respectively, with 11 bases between them. Here the CDR3 reads CASSLTGQTGELFF. DNA for the CDR3: TGTGCCAGCAGTTTGACAGGACAAACCGGGGAGCTGTTTTTT.

The V and J genes are TRBV6-1 and TRBJ2-7; D may be TRBD2 (5 bases). The CDR3 contains 13 residues. From germline, CDR1 is MNHNS and CDR2 SASEGT. The V gene lost 3 bases and the J gene lost 4 bases, with 10 bases spanning the gap. As DNA, the CDR3 is TGTGCCAGCAGTGACGAAGCGGAGTACGAGCAGTACTTC. Its protein product is CASSDEAEYEQYF.

This rearrangement joins TRBV28 to TRBJ1-3, with D tentatively TRBD1 (6 bases). The CDR3 length is 12 residues. Per the germline V gene, CDR1 is MDHEN and CDR2 is SYDVKM. Trimming took off 9 bases at V and 3 bases at J, with 9 bases between the two ends. CDR3 sequence (DNA): TGTGCCAGTGGGACATATGGAAACACCATATATTTT. It encodes CASGTYGNTIYF.

J is TRBJ2-1 and V is TRBV18; 16 nucleotides align to TRBD2. Germline CDR1 and CDR2: KGHSH and LQKENI. This CDR3 is built from 16 residues. V dropped 0 bases and J dropped 8; count of bases not matched to a gene: 1. CDR3 loop: CASSPPGLAGGDEQFF. The CDR3 DNA follows: TGTGCCAGCTCACCACCGGGACTAGCGGGAGGGGATGAGCAGTTCTTC.

This chain joins TRBV7-9 and TRBJ2-5, with TRBD2 as a possible D gene (6 bases). CDR1 and CDR2 from the germline V gene are SEHNR and FQNEAQ (reference sequence). There are 13 residues in the CDR3. V was trimmed by 2 bases and J by 3 bases, leaving 7 bases between them. The DNA of the CDR3 is TGTGCCAGCAGCTTAACGGGAGAAGAGACCCAGTACTTC. It is translated as CASSLTGEETQYF.

The genes are TRBV6-5 and TRBJ1-1, with a tentative D call TRBD1 (6 bases). Germline values: CDR1 MNHEY, CDR2 SVGAGI. The V end lost 0 bases, the J end lost 4 bases, and 9 bases lay between the germline ends. The CDR3 sequence is 14 residues long. The CDR3 sequence is CASSYSLGGTEAFF. CDR3 coding DNA: TGTGCCAGCAGTTACTCTCTAGGGGGCACTGAAGCTTTCTTT.

CDR3 bases: TGTGCCAGCAGCTTAGCGGAGGGATGGGCCGGGGAGCTGTTTTTT. As protein: CASSLAEGWAGELFF. The J gene is TRBJ2-2, the V gene TRBV7-6, with TRBD2 as a possible D gene (6 bases). The CDR3 totals 15 residues. From germline, CDR1 is SGHVS and CDR2 FNYEAQ. V gave up 0 bases and J gave up 6 bases, with 11 bases separating them. Supplemented by reference TRBV7-6 and TRBJ2-2, the full variable domain reads GAGVSQSPRYKVTKRGQDVALRCDPISGHVSLYWYRQALGQGPEFLTYFNYEAQQDKSGLPNDRFSAERPEGSISTLTIQRTEQRDSAMYRCASSLAEGWAGELFFGEGSRLTVL.

This rearrangement joins TRBV4-3 to TRBJ2-3; a weak D match, TRBD2 (6 bases). Germline V gene sequence: CDR1 LGHNA, CDR2 YSLEER. V lost 1 base, J lost 4 bases, and 18 bases lay in between. The CDR3 has 17 residues. CDR3 in DNA: TGCGCCAGCAGCCAAGGGGGAGGTCCCACGACCCCAGATACGCAGTATTTT. Residues: CASSQGGGPTTPDTQYF.

This rearrangement joins TRBV7-2 to TRBJ1-5; TRBD1 matches at 8 bases. J lost 0 bases, V lost 5 bases, and 9 bases had no gene match. CDR3 size: 17 residues. Germline CDR1 is SGHTA and CDR2 is FQGNSA. The CDR3 coding sequence is TGTGCCAGCAGCCAGACAGGGGCCCTCTATAGCAATCAGCCCCAGCATTTT. It yields the protein CASSQTGALYSNQPQHF.

The V gene is TRBV15, the J gene TRBJ1-6; 7 bases fit TRBD1. The V gene end was trimmed by 1 base and the J gene end by 8 bases; junction bases not matched to a gene: 8. CDR3 size: 16 residues. The germline CDR1 and CDR2 sequences are LNHNV and YYDKDF (reference sequence). Here the CDR3 DNA reads TGTGCCACCAGCAGAGGCAGGGGGGATGGTGATTCACCCCTCCACTTT. Translation: CATSRGRGDGDSPLHF.